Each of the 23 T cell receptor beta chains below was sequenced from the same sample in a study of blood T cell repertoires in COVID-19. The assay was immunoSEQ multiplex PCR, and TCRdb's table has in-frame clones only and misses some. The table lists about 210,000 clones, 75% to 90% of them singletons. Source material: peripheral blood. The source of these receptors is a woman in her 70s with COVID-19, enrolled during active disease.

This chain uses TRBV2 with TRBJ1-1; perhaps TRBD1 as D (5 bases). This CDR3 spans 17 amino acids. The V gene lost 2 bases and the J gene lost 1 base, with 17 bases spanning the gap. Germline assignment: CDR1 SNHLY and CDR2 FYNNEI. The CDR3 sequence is CASSEPADQQENTEAFF. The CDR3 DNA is TGTGCCAGCAGTGAACCCGCGGATCAACAGGAGAACACTGAAGCTTTCTTT.

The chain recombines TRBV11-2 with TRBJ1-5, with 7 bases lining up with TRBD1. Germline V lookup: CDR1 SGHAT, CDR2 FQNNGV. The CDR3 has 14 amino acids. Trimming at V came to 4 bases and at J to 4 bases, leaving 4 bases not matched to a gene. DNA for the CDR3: TGTGCCAGCAGCTGGGACAGAAATAATCAGCCCCAGCATTTT. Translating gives CASSWDRNNQPQHF.

In DNA, the CDR3 is TGTGCCAGTAGTATAGATTGGGACAGCAATGAGCAGTTCTTC. It translates to CASSIDWDSNEQFF. The chain recombines TRBV19 with TRBJ2-1; TRBD1 aligns across 7 bases. Germline lookup yields CDR1 LNHDA and CDR2 SQIVND (reference sequence). V dropped 0 bases and J dropped 6; count of bases not matched to a gene: 2. The CDR3 spans 14 residues.

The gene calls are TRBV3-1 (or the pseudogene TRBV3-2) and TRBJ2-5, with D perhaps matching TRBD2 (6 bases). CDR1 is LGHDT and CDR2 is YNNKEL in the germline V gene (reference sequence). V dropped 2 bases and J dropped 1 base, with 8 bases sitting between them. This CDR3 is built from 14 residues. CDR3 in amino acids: CASSQHSGQETQYF. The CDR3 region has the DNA TGTGCCAGCAGCCAACATAGCGGCCAAGAGACCCAGTACTTC.

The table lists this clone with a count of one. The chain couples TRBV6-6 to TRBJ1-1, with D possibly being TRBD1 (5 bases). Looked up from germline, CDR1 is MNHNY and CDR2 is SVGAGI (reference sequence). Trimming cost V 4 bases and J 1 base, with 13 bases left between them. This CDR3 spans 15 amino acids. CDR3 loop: CASSSSTGRNTEAFF. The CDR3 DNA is TGTGCCAGCAGTTCGAGCACAGGCAGGAACACTGAAGCTTTCTTT.

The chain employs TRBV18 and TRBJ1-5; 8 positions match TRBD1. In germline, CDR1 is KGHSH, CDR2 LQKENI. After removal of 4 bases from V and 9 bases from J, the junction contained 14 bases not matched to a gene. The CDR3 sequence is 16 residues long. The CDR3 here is CASSLLHGQGEMPQHF. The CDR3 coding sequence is TGTGCCAGCTCACTCCTACATGGACAGGGTGAAATGCCCCAGCATTTT.

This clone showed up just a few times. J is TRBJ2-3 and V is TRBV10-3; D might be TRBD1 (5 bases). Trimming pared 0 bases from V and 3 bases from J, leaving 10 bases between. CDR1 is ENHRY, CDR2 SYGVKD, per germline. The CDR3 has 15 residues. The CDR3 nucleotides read TGTGCCATCAGTGAGTCCCAGACAGAAACAGATACGCAGTATTTT. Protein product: CAISESQTETDTQYF.

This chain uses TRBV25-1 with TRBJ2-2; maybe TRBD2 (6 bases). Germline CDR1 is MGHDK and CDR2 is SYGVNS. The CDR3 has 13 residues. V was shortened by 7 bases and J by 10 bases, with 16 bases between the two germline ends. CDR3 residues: CASTLTEGLELFF. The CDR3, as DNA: TGTGCCAGCACACTAACGGAGGGGTTGGAGCTGTTTTTT.

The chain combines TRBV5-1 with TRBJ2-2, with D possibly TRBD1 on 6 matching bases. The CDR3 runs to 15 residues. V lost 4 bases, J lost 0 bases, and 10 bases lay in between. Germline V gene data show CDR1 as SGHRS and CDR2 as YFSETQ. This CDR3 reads CASSRTVTNTGELFF. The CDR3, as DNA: TGCGCCAGCAGCAGGACAGTTACGAACACCGGGGAGCTGTTTTTT.

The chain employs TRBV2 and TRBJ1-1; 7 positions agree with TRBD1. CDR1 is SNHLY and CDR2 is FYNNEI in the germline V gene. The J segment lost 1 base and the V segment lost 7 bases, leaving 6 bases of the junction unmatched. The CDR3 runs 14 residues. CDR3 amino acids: CASTQTGKNTEAFF. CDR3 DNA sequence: TGTGCCAGCACCCAGACAGGGAAGAACACTGAAGCTTTCTTT.

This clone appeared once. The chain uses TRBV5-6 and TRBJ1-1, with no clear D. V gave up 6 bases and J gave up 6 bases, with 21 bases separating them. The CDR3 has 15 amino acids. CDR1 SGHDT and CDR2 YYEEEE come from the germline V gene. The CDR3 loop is CASIRAGRGSPEAFF. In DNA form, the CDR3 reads TGTGCCAGCATCCGGGCCGGCCGCGGGTCCCCTGAAGCTTTCTTT. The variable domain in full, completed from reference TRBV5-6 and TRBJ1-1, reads DAGVTQSPTHLIKTRGQQVTLRCSPKSGHDTVSWYQQALGQGPQFIFQYYEEEERQRGNFPDRFSGHQFPNYSSELNVNALLLGDSALYLCASIRAGRGSPEAFFGQGTRLTVV.

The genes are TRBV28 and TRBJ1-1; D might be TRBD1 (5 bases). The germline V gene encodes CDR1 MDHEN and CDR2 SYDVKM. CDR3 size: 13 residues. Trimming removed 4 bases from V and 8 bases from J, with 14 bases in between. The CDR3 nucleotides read TGTGCCAGCAGTTCCCAGCAGAAGGGGGAAGCTTTCTTT. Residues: CASSSQQKGEAFF.

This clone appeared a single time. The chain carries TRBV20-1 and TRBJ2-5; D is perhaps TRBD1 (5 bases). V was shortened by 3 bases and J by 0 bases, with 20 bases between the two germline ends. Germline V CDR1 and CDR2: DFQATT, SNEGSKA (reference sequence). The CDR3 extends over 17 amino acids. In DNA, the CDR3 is TGCAGTGCTAGTAGGGGCCTTGAAGGGGTTTACCAAGAGACCCAGTACTTC. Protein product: CSASRGLEGVYQETQYF.

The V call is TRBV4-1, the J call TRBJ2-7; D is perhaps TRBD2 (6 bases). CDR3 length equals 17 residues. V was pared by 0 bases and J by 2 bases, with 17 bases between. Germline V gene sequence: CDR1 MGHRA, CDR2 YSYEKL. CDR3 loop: CASSQDGGNRVTYEQYF. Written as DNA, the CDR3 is TGCGCCAGCAGCCAAGACGGGGGAAACAGAGTCACCTACGAGCAGTACTTC.

Here the CDR3 reads CASSLRGSGSTIYF. DNA of the CDR3: TGTGCCAGCAGTCTAAGAGGGTCCGGGAGCACCATATATTTT. The chain couples TRBV27 to TRBJ1-3; D remains unclear. Trimming stripped 5 bases from V and 9 bases from J, with 17 bases between. Germline CDR1 MNHEY, CDR2 SMNVEV (reference sequence). This CDR3 contains 14 residues.

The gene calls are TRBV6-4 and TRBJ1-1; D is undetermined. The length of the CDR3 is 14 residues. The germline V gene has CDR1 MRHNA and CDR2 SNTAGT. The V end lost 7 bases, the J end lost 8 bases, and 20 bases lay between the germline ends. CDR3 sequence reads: CASTPRLLAPEAFF. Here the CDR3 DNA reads TGTGCCAGCACCCCCCGGTTGCTAGCCCCAGAAGCTTTCTTT.

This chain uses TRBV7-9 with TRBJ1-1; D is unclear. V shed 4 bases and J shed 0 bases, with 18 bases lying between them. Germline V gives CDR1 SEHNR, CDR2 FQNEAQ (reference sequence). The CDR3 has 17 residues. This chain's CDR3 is CASSSDRRGVVNTEAFF. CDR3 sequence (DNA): TGTGCCAGCAGCTCCGACCGGAGAGGAGTGGTGAACACTGAAGCTTTCTTT.

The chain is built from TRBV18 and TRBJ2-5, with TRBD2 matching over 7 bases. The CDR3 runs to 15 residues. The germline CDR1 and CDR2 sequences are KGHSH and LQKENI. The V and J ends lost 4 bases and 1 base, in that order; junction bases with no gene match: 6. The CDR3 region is CASSLSTSSQETQYF. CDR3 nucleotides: TGTGCCAGCTCACTGTCGACTAGCAGCCAAGAGACCCAGTACTTC.

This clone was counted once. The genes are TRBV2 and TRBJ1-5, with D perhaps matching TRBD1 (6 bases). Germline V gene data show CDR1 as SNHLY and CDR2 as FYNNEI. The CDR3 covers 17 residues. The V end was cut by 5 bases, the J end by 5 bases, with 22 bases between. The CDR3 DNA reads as TGTGCCAGCAGTTTTGTTATTCTCCGGGACAAAGATCAGCCCCAGCATTTT. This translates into CASSFVILRDKDQPQHF.

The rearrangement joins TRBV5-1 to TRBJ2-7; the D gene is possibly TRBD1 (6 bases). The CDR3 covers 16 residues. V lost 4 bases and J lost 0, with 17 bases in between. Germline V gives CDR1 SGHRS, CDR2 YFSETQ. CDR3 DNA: TGCGCCAGCAGCGTGGGGGCTACAAAGAGCTCCTACGAGCAGTACTTC. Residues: CASSVGATKSSYEQYF.

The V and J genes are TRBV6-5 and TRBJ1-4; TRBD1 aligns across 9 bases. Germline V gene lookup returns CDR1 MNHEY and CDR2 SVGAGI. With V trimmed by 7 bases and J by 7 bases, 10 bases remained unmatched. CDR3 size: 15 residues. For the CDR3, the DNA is TGTGCCAGCAAAATCCCCGGGACAGGGAGTGAAAAACTGTTTTTT. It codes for CASKIPGTGSEKLFF.

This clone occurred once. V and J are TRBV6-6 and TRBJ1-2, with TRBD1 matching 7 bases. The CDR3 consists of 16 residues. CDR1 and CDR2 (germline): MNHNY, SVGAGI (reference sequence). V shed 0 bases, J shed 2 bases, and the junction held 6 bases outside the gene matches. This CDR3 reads CASSYSSSGQNYGYTF. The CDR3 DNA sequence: TGTGCCAGCAGTTACTCATCTTCGGGACAGAACTATGGCTACACCTTC.

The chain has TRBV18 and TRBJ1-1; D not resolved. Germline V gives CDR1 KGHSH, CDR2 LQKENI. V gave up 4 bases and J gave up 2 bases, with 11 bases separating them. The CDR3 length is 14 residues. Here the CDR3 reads CASSQNTVNTEAFF. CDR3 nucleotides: TGTGCCAGCTCACAAAATACAGTTAACACTGAAGCTTTCTTT.